The clone carrying this TCR beta chain was detected only a few times. Its antigen remains unidentified. This entry comes from a study of T cells in Graves' hyperthyroidism and ophthalmopathy. Points from the study as a whole: Most thyroid-expanded clonotypes above 0.001 were also found in blood. Ophthalmopathy was separated from stable hyperthyroidism by a 13 V-J model.

CDR1 and CDR2 from the germline V gene are LNHDA and SQIVND (reference sequence). The CDR3 consists of 13 residues. Losses at the gene ends were 7 bases for V and 5 bases for J; bases not matched to a gene: 7. The authors obtained PBMCs from over 8 ml of fresh peripheral blood. The TCR beta CDR3 regions underwent amplification using RNA transcripts as the source. An initial round of RT-PCR targeting the TCR CDR3 relied on the HTBI primer set. TCRdb fed the multiplex PCR reads into MiXCR, producing one record per CDR3 protein. The table lists roughly 380,000 distinct CDR3 sequences, about 15% of them singletons.

The chain links TRBV19 to TRBJ2-7; 8 nucleotides match TRBD1. The sequence was collected from a woman aged 55-75 years with Graves' hyperthyroidism. The sequencing sample was made of blood. The CDR3 loop is CASKTGASNEQYF. The CDR3 bases are TGTGCCAGTAAGACAGGGGCGAGCAACGAGCAGTACTTC. Using reference TRBV19 and TRBJ2-7 for the parts outside the CDR3, the full variable domain is DGGITQSPKYLFRKEGQNVTLSCEQNLNHDAMYWYRQDPGQGLRLIYYSQIVNDFQKGDIAEGYSVSREKKESFPLTVTSAQKNPTAFYLCASKTGASNEQYFGPGTRLTVT.